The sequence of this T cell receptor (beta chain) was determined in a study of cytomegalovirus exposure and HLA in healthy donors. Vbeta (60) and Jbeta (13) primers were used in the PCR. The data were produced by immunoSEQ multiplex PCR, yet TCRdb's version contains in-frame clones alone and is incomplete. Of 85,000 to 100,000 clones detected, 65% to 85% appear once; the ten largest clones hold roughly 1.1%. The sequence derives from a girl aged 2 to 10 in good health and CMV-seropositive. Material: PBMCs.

The CDR3 protein is CASSPLGGTTSYNEQFF. CDR3 nucleotides: TGTGCCAGCTCACCGCTCGGAGGGACTACCTCCTACAATGAGCAGTTCTTC. This rearrangement joins TRBV18 to TRBJ2-1; 7 nucleotides align to TRBD2. Unmatched junction bases numbered 8, after V lost 3 bases and J lost 0 bases. Germline-derived CDR1 and CDR2 are KGHSH and LQKENI. The length of the CDR3 is 17 residues.